Listed below are T cell receptor beta chains from one sample, sequenced in a study of blood T cell repertoires in COVID-19. The protocol was immunoSEQ multiplex PCR, while the TCRdb copy is restricted to in-frame clones and leaves out a portion. The sample records around 140,000 clones, roughly 79% being singletons. Sample: peripheral blood. These TCRs come from a woman aged 60 to 75 with acute or convalescent COVID-19. Each CDR3 is given with its conserved first and last residue. The D gene is left open where the match is weak. For some rows the clone size is stated as once, few or many, or as a class when expanded; others skip it.

D,size,V,J,CDR3,DNA
TRBD2,-,TRBV6-2/TRBV6-3,TRBJ2-7,CASSYSPPGLADYEQYF,TGTGCCAGCAGTTACTCGCCCCCGGGACTAGCGGACTACGAGCAGTACTTC
-,-,TRBV4-2,TRBJ2-3,CASSQDLATDTQYF,TGTGCCAGCAGCCAAGATCTAGCGACAGATACGCAGTATTTT
-,few,TRBV10-2,TRBJ1-5,CAKPSRPYSNQPQHF,TGCGCCAAGCCTTCCCGTCCGTATAGCAATCAGCCCCAGCATTTT
-,-,TRBV10-3,TRBJ1-2,CAISLQGEGGGYTF,TGTGCCATCAGTCTACAGGGAGAAGGGGGTGGCTACACCTTC
-,many,TRBV2,TRBJ1-1,CASRIGVVGTEAFF,TGTGCCAGCAGGATAGGGGTCGTGGGCACTGAAGCTTTCTTT
-,-,TRBV19,TRBJ1-1,CASSIDGPKPGPRGAFF,TGTGCCAGTAGTATAGACGGACCAAAACCAGGGCCGCGGGGGGCTTTCTTT
-,-,TRBV6-4,TRBJ1-2,CASSSQGYGYTF,TGTGCCAGCAGTTCCCAGGGGTATGGCTACACCTTC
TRBD2,-,TRBV4-1,TRBJ2-4,CASSLLTSGKQYF,TGCGCCAGCAGCCTCCTGACTAGCGGGAAGCAGTACTTC
-,once,TRBV28,TRBJ2-2,CASSLQRTGELFF,TGTGCCAGCAGTTTACAGCGCACCGGGGAGCTGTTTTTT
-,-,TRBV10-3,TRBJ2-2,CAISARDTGELFF,TGTGCCATCAGTGCTCGAGACACCGGGGAGCTGTTTTTT
-,-,TRBV27,TRBJ2-7,CASSNSALGHEQYF,TGTGCCAGCAGTAACAGCGCCTTGGGGCACGAGCAGTACTTC
-,-,TRBV7-8,TRBJ2-7,CASSPRQTAYEQYF,TGTGCCAGCAGCCCCCGACAGACCGCCTACGAGCAGTACTTC
-,-,TRBV24-1,TRBJ2-1,CATSGPGDNYNEQFF,TGTGCCACCAGTGGGCCGGGAGATAATTACAATGAGCAGTTCTTC
-,-,TRBV6-5,TRBJ2-1,CASTGTWESEQFF,TGTGCCAGTACGGGGACATGGGAGTCTGAGCAGTTCTTC
-,-,TRBV3-1/TRBV3-2,TRBJ2-7,CASSQDWLAESSYEQYF,TGTGCCAGCAGCCAAGATTGGTTAGCGGAGAGCTCCTACGAGCAGTACTTC
-,few,TRBV19,TRBJ2-1,CASSIQGGSYNEQFF,TGTGCCAGTAGTATCCAGGGGGGTTCCTACAATGAGCAGTTCTTC
-,-,TRBV5-1,TRBJ2-1,CASSAGGDKLYNEQFF,TGCGCCAGCAGCGCTGGGGGGGACAAACTCTACAATGAGCAGTTCTTC
-,-,TRBV21-1,TRBJ1-2,CASSPQGSYGYTF,TGTGCCAGCAGCCCACAGGGGTCTTATGGCTACACCTTC
TRBD1,-,TRBV5-6,TRBJ2-7,CASSLGYSGQISYEQYF,TGTGCCAGCAGCTTGGGTTACTCGGGACAGATCTCCTACGAGCAGTACTTC
-,-,TRBV5-1,TRBJ2-2,CASSSGSGTGELFF,TGCGCCAGCAGCTCCGGGAGCGGAACCGGGGAGCTGTTTTTT
TRBD1,-,TRBV30,TRBJ2-7,CAWSWGQTDEQYF,TGTGCCTGGAGTTGGGGACAGACCGACGAGCAGTACTTC
TRBD2,-,TRBV7-2,TRBJ2-1,CASSLSGSSYNEQFF,TGTGCCAGCAGCCTTAGCGGGAGCTCCTACAATGAGCAGTTCTTC
-,-,TRBV30,TRBJ1-1,CAWSVRGNTEAFF,TGTGCCTGGAGTGTACGGGGAAACACTGAAGCTTTCTTT
-,-,TRBV29-1,TRBJ2-1,CSVEGLAAYNEQFF,TGCAGCGTTGAAGGGCTAGCCGCTTACAATGAGCAGTTCTTC
TRBD2,once,TRBV7-9,TRBJ2-7,CASSSGTSGRAYEQYF,TGTGCCAGCAGCTCCGGGACTAGCGGGAGGGCCTACGAGCAGTACTTC
-,once,TRBV5-1,TRBJ1-4,CASRLQGPGEKLFF,TGCGCCAGCAGATTACAGGGCCCAGGTGAAAAACTGTTTTTT
TRBD1,few,TRBV6-5,TRBJ1-1,CASSYRQGNTEAFF,TGTGCCAGCAGTTACCGACAGGGGAACACTGAAGCTTTCTTT
TRBD2,-,TRBV5-1,TRBJ2-1,CASSGGLAGTSYNEQFF,TGCGCCAGCAGCGGGGGACTAGCGGGAACGTCCTACAATGAGCAGTTCTTC
-,-,TRBV5-1,TRBJ2-7,CASSLTGRVNYEQYF,TGCGCCAGCAGCTTGACAGGGAGGGTAAACTACGAGCAGTACTTC
TRBD1,-,TRBV6-5,TRBJ1-1,CASSYSGTGVRPEAFF,TGTGCCAGCAGTTACTCGGGGACAGGTGTCCGCCCAGAAGCTTTCTTT
-,-,TRBV2,TRBJ2-1,CASSEGGGYEQFF,TGTGCCAGCAGTGAAGGCGGGGGCTATGAGCAGTTCTTC
TRBD2,-,TRBV15,TRBJ2-1,CATSRMRSGGNEQFF,TGTGCCACCAGCAGAATGAGATCGGGGGGCAATGAGCAGTTCTTC
-,-,TRBV28,TRBJ1-5,CASSLSSPGAPQHF,TGTGCCAGCAGTTTATCGTCCCCAGGGGCGCCCCAGCATTTT
TRBD2,-,TRBV19,TRBJ2-2,CASSRAKGLAGTGELFF,TGTGCCAGTAGTAGAGCCAAGGGGCTAGCGGGGACCGGGGAGCTGTTTTTT
-,once,TRBV9,TRBJ1-1,CASSVDSWTEAFF,TGTGCCAGCAGCGTGGACAGTTGGACTGAAGCTTTCTTT
-,few,TRBV27,TRBJ1-6,CASTGWGNSPLHF,TGTGCCAGTACGGGGTGGGGTAATTCACCCCTCCACTTT
-,-,TRBV30,TRBJ2-2,CAWSFGGGELFF,TGTGCCTGGAGTTTCGGCGGCGGGGAGCTGTTTTTT
TRBD1,-,TRBV27,TRBJ2-7,CASRPWDRASSYEQYF,TGTGCCAGCAGGCCTTGGGACAGGGCTAGCTCCTACGAGCAGTACTTC
-,few,TRBV6-6,TRBJ1-5,CASSPHLDSADQPQHF,TGTGCCAGCAGTCCTCACCTTGACAGTGCCGATCAGCCCCAGCATTTT
-,-,TRBV5-1,TRBJ2-3,CASSFFVADTQYF,TGCGCCAGCAGCTTTTTTGTCGCAGATACGCAGTATTTT
TRBD1,-,TRBV28,TRBJ1-6,CASSAGTGGRNSPLHF,TGTGCCAGCAGTGCCGGGACAGGGGGCAGAAATTCACCCCTCCACTTT